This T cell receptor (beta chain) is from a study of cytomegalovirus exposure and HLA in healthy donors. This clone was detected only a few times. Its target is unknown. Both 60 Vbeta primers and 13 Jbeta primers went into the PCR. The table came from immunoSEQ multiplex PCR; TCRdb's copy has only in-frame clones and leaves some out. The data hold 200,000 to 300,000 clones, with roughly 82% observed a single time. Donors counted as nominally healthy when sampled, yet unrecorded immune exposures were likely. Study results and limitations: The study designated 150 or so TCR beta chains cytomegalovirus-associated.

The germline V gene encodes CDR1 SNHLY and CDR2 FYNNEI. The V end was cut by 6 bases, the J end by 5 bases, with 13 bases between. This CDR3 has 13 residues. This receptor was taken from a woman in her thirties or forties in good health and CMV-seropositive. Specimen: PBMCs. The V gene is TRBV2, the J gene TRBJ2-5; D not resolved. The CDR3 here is CASSASPMETQYF. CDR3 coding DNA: TGTGCCAGCAGCGCCTCACCTATGGAGACCCAGTACTTC.